This TCR beta chain was recovered during a study of CD8+ T cells in alopecia areata. Regarding the study as a whole: It was less clear whether patients shared TCRs than it was in mice, possibly because of HLA. Sequence data from scalp samples additionally include resident alphabeta T cells of normal skin. Elevated clonality characterized lesional scalp relative to normal scalp, particularly in alopecia totalis/universalis.

TCR sequencing used cDNA made by reverse transcription of extracted RNA. The table came from immunoSEQ multiplex PCR; TCRdb's copy has only in-frame clones and leaves some out. The table lists some 180,000 clones, 45% to 70% of them singletons. Remarks on this clone: Its target is not known. Distinct nucleotide sequences in the sample also encode this CDR3.

V shed 1 base, J shed 4 bases, and the junction held 3 bases outside the gene matches. CDR1 and CDR2 from the germline V gene are LGHNA and YNFKEQ. This CDR3 contains 15 residues. The receptor's source is a human donor in good health. The material sequenced was CD8+ T cells sorted from blood. The V call is TRBV4-2, the J call TRBJ2-1; 8 nucleotides agree with TRBD2. CDR3 nucleotide sequence: TGTGCCAGCAGCCAAGGCGGGGGGACATACAATGAGCAGTTCTTC. Its translation is CASSQGGGTYNEQFF.